This record concerns one TCR beta chain sequence. Its antigen remains unidentified. The sample belongs to a study of blood T cells in healthy people across ages. Combining a sample-barcoded 5' primer with a J-beta primer mix, a second PCR ran for roughly 7 to 12 cycles. TCRdb re-called the 5' RACE reads through MiXCR, storing one row per CDR3 protein. The sample contains more than 900,000 distinct CDR3 sequences, about 28% of which appear only once. Study-wide results and limits: TCR beta diversity correlated strongly with naive T cell percentage. Relative to aged donors, long-lived donors carried more naive CD4+ cells and displayed higher diversity.

V lost 4 bases, J lost 5 bases, and 12 bases stayed unmatched. The CDR3 is 16 amino acids. Germline loops: CDR1 DFQATT, CDR2 SNEGSKA (reference sequence). These data were also reused for a study on T cells of mothers and their children.

The origin of this receptor is a woman aged 35 to 49 in good health. The source material was blood. The chain is built from TRBV20-1 and TRBJ2-3, with 10 bases lining up with TRBD2. The chain's CDR3 is CSATPLSGGVRDTQYF. In nucleotides, the CDR3 is TGCAGTGCTACACCTCTGAGCGGGGGGGTCAGAGATACGCAGTATTTT.